This T cell receptor beta chain was captured by sequencing in a study of spatial heterogeneity in lung cancer. Turning to the study itself: Consistent detection of more beta-chain than alpha-chain sequences was observed. Each unique TCR and UMI combination was seen more than ten times on average in raw reads.

V trimming: 2 bases; J trimming: 4 bases; junction bases outside the gene matches: 10. Germline CDR1 KGHSH, CDR2 LQKENI. CDR3 length: 17 amino acids. TCR cDNA molecules each carried a unique molecular identifier. MiXCR, run by TCRdb on the 5' RACE reads, gives a single entry per CDR3 protein. Among a few thousand distinct CDR3 sequences listed, roughly a fifth were seen once. Documented time point: sample taken at primary tumor resection. Whole RNA, which was extracted from tumor, nontumor lung tissue or frozen PBMC, was sequenced without any cell sorting. Untreated early-stage non-small cell lung cancer patients, some 70 in total, were the donors. This clonotype counts as medium-sized.

The clonotype was recovered from a female donor with early-stage non-small cell lung cancer. The chain recombines TRBV18 with TRBJ2-3; 9 nucleotides agree with TRBD1. The specimen comprised normal lung tissue next to the tumor, sampled at surgery. CDR3 coding DNA: TGTGCCAGCTCACCATTAACAGGGGGCGTAAGTCCAGATACGCAGTATTTT. Amino acids: CASSPLTGGVSPDTQYF.